The T cell receptor beta chain described here comes from a study of lymphopenia after photon versus proton radiotherapy. The table came from immunoSEQ multiplex PCR; TCRdb's copy has only in-frame clones and leaves some out. Of 70,000 or so clones in the sample, roughly 91% were seen once. Germline CDR1 reads SGHDT; CDR2 reads YYEEEE. V was trimmed by 2 bases and J by 6 bases, leaving 8 bases between them. The CDR3 is 13 residues long. The receptor's source is a woman aged 70-85 years with pancreatic cancer. Sequencing used peripheral blood, obtained from a patient treated with photon-based radiotherapy. This chain joins TRBV5-6 and TRBJ1-4, with no clear D. The CDR3 region is CASSLVADEKLFF. CDR3 nucleotides: TGTGCCAGCAGCTTAGTCGCAGATGAAAAACTGTTTTTT.